This T cell receptor beta chain was obtained from a study of blood T cell repertoires in COVID-19. Whole-study context: The analysed material was cDNA or gDNA that came from T cells, B-cell-depleted T cells, or PBMCs.

Assay used: immunoSEQ multiplex PCR; TCRdb lists only in-frame clones, some missing. The sample holds some 160,000 clones; just under 80% are singletons and the top ten take 14%. The V end lost 0 bases, the J end lost 4 bases, and 15 bases lay between the germline ends. The CDR3 covers 16 residues. Germline CDR1 and CDR2: MNHEY and SVGAGI. This sequence joins TRBV6-5 and TRBJ1-2; possibly TRBD1 for D (6 bases). Sequenced sample: peripheral blood. The TCR was taken from a woman aged 80 or over with acute or convalescent COVID-19. The chain's CDR3 is CASSYSVVGQSYGYTF. In nucleotides, the CDR3 is TGTGCCAGCAGTTACTCGGTAGTCGGACAGAGCTATGGCTACACCTTC.